The 8 T cell receptor beta chains below all came from one sample that was sequenced in a study of blood T cells in healthy people across ages. The use of a sample-barcoded 5' primer and a J-beta primer mix characterized a second PCR of roughly 7 to 11 cycles. TCRdb redid the calling of the 5' RACE reads with MiXCR, one entry per CDR3 protein. The sample has approximately 810,000 distinct CDR3 sequences, around 30% seen once. The material sequenced was blood. Receptor source: an elderly woman in good health.

The chain joins TRBV24-1 to TRBJ1-2; 9 positions agree with TRBD1. Germline V gene lookup returns CDR1 KGHDR and CDR2 SFDVKD. V lost 3 bases, J lost 2 bases, and 9 bases stayed unmatched. CDR3 size: 17 residues. The CDR3 protein is CATSDEGQGKGNYGYTF. The CDR3 region has the DNA TGTGCCACCAGTGATGAGGGACAGGGAAAGGGGAACTATGGCTACACCTTC.

This clonotype was counted at least ten times. This chain uses TRBV2 with TRBJ2-1, with D possibly being TRBD1 (6 bases). Germline V gives CDR1 SNHLY, CDR2 FYNNEI. CDR3 length: 13 amino acids. V lost 5 bases and J lost 7, with 12 bases in between. In DNA, the CDR3 is TGTGCCAGCAGTCCTACAGGGTCAAATGAGCAGTTCTTC. It encodes CASSPTGSNEQFF.

This chain joins TRBV7-9 and TRBJ1-4; D is perhaps TRBD1 (6 bases). This CDR3 is built from 15 residues. The germline V gene has CDR1 SEHNR and CDR2 FQNEAQ (reference sequence). V was cut by 5 bases and J by 10 bases, with 20 bases left in between. The CDR3 DNA reads TGTGCCAGCAGCCGAACGGACAGCGCCCTGAGAAAACTGTTTTTT. Residues: CASSRTDSALRKLFF.

This clonotype showed up many times. In nucleotides, the CDR3 is TGTGCCAGCAGCCAAGGGTTCTCCGGGACTTTGGGGACCTATGGCTACACCTTC. This translates into CASSQGFSGTLGTYGYTF. The chain couples TRBV4-2 to TRBJ1-2; tentative D call: TRBD1 (5 bases). Trimming took 1 base from V and 4 from J, leaving 22 bases between them. The CDR3 length is 18 residues. In germline, CDR1 is LGHNA, CDR2 YNFKEQ.

The rearrangement links TRBV3-1 to TRBJ2-2; 8 bases line up with TRBD2. V trimming: 4 bases; J trimming: 6 bases; junction bases outside the gene matches: 7. Germline V gene sequence: CDR1 LGHDT, CDR2 YNNKEL (reference sequence). The CDR3 extends over 15 amino acids. This CDR3 is CASSPPRAGAGELFF. The CDR3 coding sequence is TGTGCCAGCAGCCCCCCCAGAGCGGGGGCCGGGGAGCTGTTTTTT.

Concerning this clonotype: At one end, the junction sequence differs from germline, possibly due to a read error. The CDR3 sequence is CASSLDRSQETQYF. In nucleotides, the CDR3 is TGTGCCAGCAGCTTAGACAGAAGCCAAGAGACCCAGTACTTC. The chain couples TRBV12-3 or TRBV12-4 to TRBJ2-5; D might be TRBD1 (5 bases). This CDR3 has 14 residues.

This clonotype was seen at least ten times. The V call is TRBV9, the J call TRBJ2-4; TRBD1 matches at 7 bases. Germline CDR1 is SGDLS and CDR2 is YYNGEE. V shed 4 bases and J 5 bases; nucleotides not matched to a gene: 15. The length of the CDR3 is 17 residues. The chain's CDR3 is CASSPRKGALHENIQYF. The CDR3 DNA reads TGTGCCAGCAGCCCCCGAAAGGGGGCGCTTCATGAAAACATTCAGTACTTC.

This rearrangement joins TRBV30 to TRBJ1-2, with a tentative D call TRBD1 (5 bases). V was shortened by 4 bases and J by 2 bases, with 11 bases between the two germline ends. CDR1 is GTSNPN, CDR2 SVGIG, per germline (reference sequence). CDR3 size: 13 residues. The CDR3 DNA is TGTGCCTGGAATTCACAGGCGAACTATGGCTACACCTTC. The encoded protein is CAWNSQANYGYTF.